This TCR beta chain was documented in a study of T-cell reconstitution after alpha-beta-depleted transplantation in children. This sample's TCRbeta library carried unique molecular identifier barcodes. TCRdb processed the PCR reads anew with MiXCR; each CDR3 protein has one entry. The sample holds hundreds of thousands of distinct CDR3 sequences, around 10% seen once. Per the germline V gene, CDR1 is SGHVS and CDR2 is FQNEAQ. The CDR3 runs 14 residues. General observations from the study: Two months or so post-transplant, alpha-beta T cells reportedly derived from several hundred expanded graft clones. After transplant, high TCRbeta diversity at day 60 in some patients arose from surviving recipient T cells and thymic progenitors. It was newly produced T cells that mostly accounted for T-cell counts and diversity one year after transplant.

This clonotype was counted at least ten times. The antigen is unknown. The junction differs from germline at one of its ends, possibly a read error. The sequencing used PBMCs, collected before TCRalphabeta/CD19-depleted stem cell transplant. This clonotype originated in a boy less than two years old with acute myeloid leukemia, due to receive a stem cell transplant. The rearrangement joins TRBV7-8 to TRBJ1-1; D remains unclear. CDR3 in DNA: TGTGCCAGCAGCCTAGCAGTCCTCTACACTGAAGCTTTCTTT. Translated: CASSLAVLYTEAFF.